The rows below give T cell receptor beta chains drawn from one sample of a study of shared clonotypes between healthy human individuals. The protocol was immunoSEQ multiplex PCR, while the TCRdb copy is restricted to in-frame clones and leaves out a portion. In the table there are roughly 2.2 million clones, approximately 95% of which are singletons. The sample comprised naive CD4+ T cells from PBMCs. These receptors all come from a man in his late teens or twenties in good health. Some clones in this sample may be carry-over from other donors' samples. The CDR3 runs from the conserved cysteine through the conserved F or W. The order of the fields is J gene, V gene, CDR3 length, D gene, CDR3 protein. A D gene is named only where the DNA matches it firmly.

TRBJ2-5,TRBV7-2,16,.,CASSLTPGNYQETQYF
TRBJ1-1,TRBV5-4,13,.,CASSLDRNTEAFF
TRBJ1-5,TRBV7-2,15,.,CASSFVSTSNQPQHF
TRBJ1-1,TRBV7-6,14,.,CASSLAALNTEAFF
TRBJ2-1,TRBV25-1,15,TRBD1,CASSEPGGRYNEQFF
TRBJ2-2,TRBV7-8,16,.,CASSLVPGSNTGELFF
TRBJ1-5,TRBV27,17,TRBD1,CASSLSPFGQGNQPQHF
TRBJ2-7,TRBV15,14,.,CATSRTRPGYEQYF
TRBJ2-5,TRBV4-1,14,TRBD1,CASSQGQGGETQYF
TRBJ1-1,TRBV5-1,16,TRBD1,CASSKKSTGGTAEAFF
TRBJ2-5,TRBV5-1,14,.,CASSLETPQETQYF
TRBJ1-2,TRBV5-6,14,.,CASSLAGRRSGYTF
TRBJ1-3,TRBV18,14,.,CASSPSTGRDTIYF
TRBJ2-7,TRBV6-5,14,.,CASSRHRATYEQYF
TRBJ1-3,TRBV4-1,21,TRBD1,CASSPREGTGGPAVSGNTIYF
TRBJ2-1,TRBV7-6,14,.,CASSLAPRSVWQFF
TRBJ2-2,TRBV5-1,14,.,CASSLSWISGELFF
TRBJ1-5,TRBV5-1,13,.,CASSFAGDQPQHF
TRBJ1-1,TRBV4-1,14,.,CASSKEGMNTEAFF
TRBJ2-4,TRBV2,13,.,CASMQGNGNIQYF
TRBJ1-5,TRBV5-1,14,.,CASSLEGGNQPQHF
TRBJ1-5,TRBV9,13,.,CASSVEGRRPQHF
TRBJ1-2,TRBV5-6,16,TRBD1,CASSFPGQGAIYGYTF
TRBJ1-5,TRBV30,17,TRBD1,CAWSEQIQGWRNQPQHF
TRBJ2-5,TRBV28,16,TRBD2,CASSSSAAGRWETQYF
TRBJ2-7,TRBV19,15,TRBD1,CASTQFGTGGYEQYF
TRBJ1-3,TRBV10-2,13,.,CASSEPLKNTIYF
TRBJ2-5,TRBV5-1,13,.,CASSGGSGETQYF
TRBJ2-2,TRBV11-2,16,.,CASSLGVSKNTGELFF
TRBJ1-4,TRBV5-1,14,TRBD1,CASSLGTGREKLFF
TRBJ2-5,TRBV30,13,.,CAWNSGSKETQYF
TRBJ1-3,TRBV6-1,14,TRBD1,CASGRDRAGNTIYF
TRBJ1-5,TRBV6-5,15,TRBD1,CASSPWDSIDQPQHF
TRBJ1-4,TRBV25-1,14,TRBD1,CASGQGASNEKLFF
TRBJ2-3,TRBV30,13,.,CAWSGLRYDTQYF
TRBJ2-7,TRBV11-2,15,TRBD1,CASSSGNRGAYEQYF
TRBJ2-5,TRBV4-2,16,TRBD2,CASSHPTLAGDETQYF
TRBJ2-4,TRBV6-1,16,TRBD2,CASSEEVAGAKNIQYF
TRBJ2-2,TRBV27,15,TRBD1,CASKGAPGYTGELFF
TRBJ2-3,TRBV11-2,15,.,CASSFRLGSTDTQYF
TRBJ2-5,TRBV30,15,TRBD1,CAWSPGTGEGETQYF
TRBJ2-7,TRBV6-1,18,TRBD1,CASSEVVKTGIGNHEQYF
TRBJ2-2,TRBV5-4,16,.,CASSFGTPRNTGELFF
TRBJ1-5,TRBV4-1,15,.,CASSQVAGGDQPQHF
TRBJ2-7,TRBV5-4,14,.,CASSSGGTGYEQYF
TRBJ2-7,TRBV4-1,17,.,CASSQPVIGRGSYEQYF
TRBJ2-1,TRBV11-2,15,TRBD1,CASSLGTGGLNEQFF
TRBJ2-1,TRBV9,16,TRBD2,CASSYRTSGYYNEQFF
TRBJ2-5,TRBV18,13,.,CASSTTGMQTQYF
TRBJ2-7,TRBV6-1,13,.,CASSVGVSYEQYF
TRBJ1-2,TRBV18,13,.,CASSPDGRYGYTF
TRBJ2-5,TRBV2,15,.,CASSEWELATETQYF
TRBJ2-7,TRBV11-2,14,TRBD2,CASRTGGRGYEQYF
TRBJ1-2,TRBV28,14,.,CASSPSRTGYRYTF
TRBJ2-1,TRBV4-1,17,.,CASSQLPFVRGYNEQFF
TRBJ1-2,TRBV28,13,.,CASSLSPARGYTF
TRBJ2-3,TRBV21-1,11,.,CASWGGDTQYF